This entry lists 24 T cell receptor beta chains sequenced from one sample in a study of Graves' ophthalmopathy and Graves' hyperthyroidism (dated by TCRdb to 2016 to 2018). Sequencing was performed on an Illumina HiSeq 2000. For repertoire sequencing, the TCR beta CDR3 regions were amplified from RNA transcripts. The first round was an RT-PCR using HTBI primers with the Qiagen OneStep RT-PCR kit, and this first round was followed by a second-round multiplex PCR, then size selection and purification. TCRdb reworked the public reads: Q25 trimming with fastp, MiXCR clone assembly, productive beta chains retained. Rows with one shared CDR3 protein collapse into an entry with the most common genes and DNA. The sample includes around 670,000 distinct CDR3 sequences, with 40% observed a single time. The top ten hold 44% of the sample. Sequenced material: peripheral blood. The origin of the receptors is an adult man with Graves' ophthalmopathy.

Comment on this clonotype: Just one base apart from a much larger clone, this may be a read error. The J gene is TRBJ2-2, the V gene TRBV7-6; TRBD2 matches at 10 bases. The CDR3 is 17 residues long. After removal of 5 bases from V and 6 bases from J, the junction contained 12 bases not matched to a gene. Germline V gives CDR1 SGHVS, CDR2 FNYEAQ. CDR3 coding DNA: TGTGCCAGCAGCCACGCTAGCGGGGGCGCCGTAGCCGGGGAGCTGTTTTTT. Its protein product is CASSHASGGAVAGELFF.

The V call is TRBV9, the J call TRBJ1-1; 7 bases match TRBD1. Trimming at V came to 4 bases and at J to 5 bases, leaving 11 bases not matched to a gene. This CDR3 contains 15 residues. The germline V gene encodes CDR1 SGDLS and CDR2 YYNGEE. The CDR3 DNA sequence: TGTGCCAGCAGCCCGACTCCGACAGGGAAAACTGAAGCTTTCTTT. Residues: CASSPTPTGKTEAFF. The variable domain in full, completed from reference TRBV9 and TRBJ1-1, reads DSGVTQTPKHLITATGQRVTLRCSPRSGDLSVYWYQQSLDQGLQFLIQYYNGEERAKGNILERFSAQQFPDLHSELNLSSLELGDSALYFCASSPTPTGKTEAFFGQGTRLTVV.

The genes are TRBV11-2 and TRBJ1-3; maybe TRBD1 (5 bases). Trimming stripped 8 bases from V and 0 bases from J, with 17 bases between. Germline V gene lookup returns CDR1 SGHAT and CDR2 FQNNGV. This CDR3 contains 16 residues. The CDR3 DNA reads as TGTGCCAGCTCACCCGTGGGACGGAGCTCTGGAAACACCATATATTTT. The encoded protein is CASSPVGRSSGNTIYF.

Concerning this clonotype: A much larger clone differs from this one at a single base, so this may be a read error. This chain uses TRBV7-9 with TRBJ2-2, with D possibly TRBD1 on 5 matching bases. This CDR3 has 15 amino acids. V gave up 1 base and J gave up 3 bases, with 9 bases separating them. CDR1 is SEHNR, CDR2 FQNEAQ, per germline (reference sequence). The CDR3 reads CASSLGAGHTGELFF. CDR3 in DNA: TGTGCCAGCAGCTTAGGGGCAGGGCACACCGGGGAGCTGTTTTTT.

This clonotype was seen a handful of times. V and J are TRBV7-2 and TRBJ1-2, with 8 bases that match TRBD1. The CDR3 covers 14 residues. With V trimmed by 3 bases and J by 3 bases, 3 bases remained unmatched. The germline gives CDR1 SGHTA, CDR2 FQGNSA. CDR3 loop: CASSFDRGDYGYTF. The CDR3 region has the DNA TGTGCCAGCAGCTTTGACAGGGGAGACTATGGCTACACCTTC.

This clonotype was counted once. The J gene is TRBJ2-7, the V gene TRBV7-2, with 11 positions matching TRBD2. The V and J ends lost 4 bases and 1 base, in that order; junction bases with no gene match: 12. Per germline, CDR1 SGHTA and CDR2 FQGNSA. This CDR3 contains 18 residues. The chain's CDR3 is CASSSGLAVPGVSYEQYF. In DNA form, the CDR3 reads TGTGCCAGCAGCTCGGGACTAGCGGTACCGGGAGTTTCCTACGAGCAGTACTTC.

For this clonotype: One end of the junction fails to match germline, which may point to a read error. The chain employs TRBV7-2 and TRBJ2-5; TRBD2 is a possible D gene (5 bases). The CDR3 contains 13 residues. CDR1 SGHTA and CDR2 FQGNSA come from the germline V gene. The CDR3: CANSLARQETQYF. The CDR3 coding sequence is TGTGCCAACAGCTTAGCGCGTCAAGAGACCCAGTACTTC.

This clonotype came up many times. V usage is TRBV7-9 and J usage is TRBJ2-6; no reliable D call. CDR3 length equals 15 residues. The germline V gene has CDR1 SEHNR and CDR2 FQNEAQ (reference sequence). With 5 bases removed from V and 0 bases from J, the gap between germline ends came to 8 bases. Here the CDR3 DNA reads TGTGCCAGCAGCCAACAGCTCTCTGGGGCCAACGTCCTGACTTTC. This translates into CASSQQLSGANVLTF.

This clonotype was seen once. The CDR3 DNA follows: TGCAGCGAAACGGTGCCGCAAATAATGAACACTGAAGCTTTCTTT. Amino acid sequence: CSETVPQIMNTEAFF. V is TRBV29-1 and J is TRBJ1-1; D not certain. Germline CDR1 is SQVTM and CDR2 is ANQGSEA. Trimming stripped 7 bases from V and 0 bases from J, with 18 bases between. This CDR3 contains 15 residues.

The chain uses TRBV6-2 or TRBV6-3 and TRBJ2-7; D tentatively reads TRBD1 or TRBD2 (5 bases each). The V gene lost 7 bases and the J gene lost 3 bases, with 19 bases spanning the gap. Looked up from germline, CDR1 is MNHEY and CDR2 is SVGEGT. The CDR3 extends over 15 amino acids. The CDR3 reads CASKEDRDGFYEQYF. The CDR3 region has the DNA TGTGCCAGCAAGGAAGACCGGGACGGATTCTACGAGCAGTACTTC.

The chain is built from TRBV20-1 and TRBJ2-6; 11 nucleotides agree with TRBD1. Germline-derived CDR1 and CDR2 are DFQATT and SNEGSKA (reference sequence). Trimming at V came to 5 bases and at J to 2 bases, leaving 2 bases not matched to a gene. This CDR3 has 15 residues. CDR3 in amino acids: CSAWDRGAGANVLTF. CDR3 DNA sequence: TGCAGTGCTTGGGACAGGGGGGCTGGGGCCAACGTCCTGACTTTC.

This chain links TRBV29-1 with TRBJ2-6; unclear D gene. CDR1 and CDR2 from the germline V gene are SQVTM and ANQGSEA. Trimming shortened V by 1 base and J by 5 bases, and 9 bases separated the two germline ends. The CDR3 contains 14 residues. The CDR3 loop reads CSVEGQVRANVLTF. The CDR3, as DNA: TGCAGCGTTGAAGGCCAGGTCAGGGCCAACGTCCTGACTTTC.

This clonotype was counted at least ten times. V is TRBV29-1 and J is TRBJ1-3, with D uncertain. CDR1 and CDR2 from the germline V gene are SQVTM and ANQGSEA. Deletions cut 6 bases from V and 0 bases from J, with 6 bases between. This CDR3 region has 12 residues. The CDR3 protein is CSVDLSGNTIYF. CDR3 nucleotide sequence: TGCAGCGTGGATCTCTCTGGAAACACCATATATTTT.

This clonotype was found a few times. This chain joins TRBV6-5 and TRBJ2-5; D tentatively reads TRBD1 or TRBD2 (5 bases each). The CDR3 has 14 residues. Trimming took 2 bases from V and 5 from J, leaving 12 bases between them. Germline CDR1 is MNHEY and CDR2 is SVGAGI. The CDR3 DNA reads TGTGCCAGCAGTTACATAGGCAGGGAGGAGACCCAGTACTTC. Protein sequence: CASSYIGREETQYF.

This clonotype has ten or more counts. The chain uses TRBV29-1 and TRBJ1-1, with 7 bases that match TRBD1. This CDR3 has 14 residues. V lost 6 bases and J lost 5; bases outside the gene matches: 12. The germline V gene encodes CDR1 SQVTM and CDR2 ANQGSEA. CDR3: CSVDIRQGGTEAFF. The CDR3 DNA sequence: TGCAGCGTGGACATCCGACAGGGTGGGACTGAAGCTTTCTTT.

With respect to this clonotype: This could be a read error, since a much larger clone is one nucleotide away. The genes are TRBV7-8 and TRBJ1-3, with D maybe TRBD1 (5 bases). The CDR3 is 13 amino acids. Germline assignment: CDR1 SGHVS and CDR2 FQNEAQ. The ends were cut back, 4 bases at V and 9 bases at J, with 13 bases in the middle. The CDR3 sequence is CASSSLNGGTIYF. Written as DNA, the CDR3 is TGTGCCAGCAGCTCGTTAAACGGGGGCACCATATATTTT.

At least ten counts were recorded for this clonotype. The chain carries TRBV7-9 and TRBJ1-1; the D gene is possibly TRBD1 (5 bases). V gave up 11 bases and J gave up 0 bases, with 10 bases separating them. This CDR3 has 12 residues. The germline gives CDR1 SEHNR, CDR2 FQNEAQ (reference sequence). CDR3 DNA: TGTGCCGTCGAGACAGTGAACACTGAAGCTTTCTTT. Protein product: CAVETVNTEAFF.

V usage is TRBV20-1 and J usage is TRBJ1-3; no clear D. The germline V gene encodes CDR1 DFQATT and CDR2 SNEGSKA (reference sequence). V lost 1 base and J 0 bases, leaving 7 bases between the germline ends. This CDR3 has 14 residues. The CDR3 loop is CSARGIFSGNTIYF. DNA for the CDR3: TGCAGTGCTAGAGGAATATTCTCTGGAAACACCATATATTTT.

The sample holds many counts of this clonotype. V gene TRBV7-9 combines with J gene TRBJ1-6; the match to TRBD1 covers 7 bases. Germline assignment: CDR1 SEHNR and CDR2 FQNEAQ (reference sequence). The CDR3 has 15 amino acids. V dropped 1 base and J dropped 8; count of bases not matched to a gene: 5. DNA for the CDR3: TGTGCCAGCAGCTTAGGCGAGACAGGGCATTCACCCCTCCACTTT. Its translation is CASSLGETGHSPLHF.

V usage is TRBV29-1 and J usage is TRBJ1-1, with 8 bases fitting TRBD1. CDR1 SQVTM and CDR2 ANQGSEA come from the germline V gene. J was trimmed by 7 bases and V by 6 bases; bases with no gene match: 7. The CDR3 is 12 amino acids. The CDR3, as DNA: TGCAGCGTAGACAGGGACAGGAGTGAAGCTTTCTTT. Its protein is CSVDRDRSEAFF.

The V call is TRBV19, the J call TRBJ1-2; no firm D call. Germline CDR1 and CDR2: LNHDA and SQIVND (reference sequence). The CDR3 is made up of 14 amino acids. Trimming pared 3 bases from V and 2 bases from J, leaving 10 bases between. CDR3 region: CASSIWESNYGYTF. CDR3 DNA: TGTGCCAGTAGTATCTGGGAAAGCAACTATGGCTACACCTTC.

The chain couples TRBV25-1 to TRBJ1-2; D unresolved. Trimming took off 5 bases at V and 8 bases at J, with 21 bases between the two ends. Germline CDR1 is MGHDK and CDR2 is SYGVNS. There are 15 residues in the CDR3. The CDR3 DNA reads TGTGCCAGCAGTTTGTCAGGTTTGAGTTCTGGAGGCTACACCTTC. Protein: CASSLSGLSSGGYTF.

Note on this clonotype: This may come from a read error, since a much larger clone is one base off. The chain combines TRBV10-3 with TRBJ2-5; D is possibly TRBD1 (5 bases). This CDR3 contains 13 residues. Germline loops: CDR1 ENHRY, CDR2 SYGVKD. V was pared by 10 bases and J by 7 bases, with 19 bases between. This CDR3 is CATRRQPRGTQYF. The CDR3 region has the DNA TGTGCCACCAGAAGACAGCCTAGAGGGACCCAGTACTTC.

This clonotype was picked up a small number of times. The J gene is TRBJ2-2, the V gene TRBV7-9; perhaps TRBD2 as D (6 bases). Germline-derived CDR1 and CDR2 are SEHNR and FQNEAQ (reference sequence). V lost 5 bases, J lost 4 bases, and 17 bases lay in between. There are 16 residues in the CDR3. CDR3 DNA: TGTGCCAGCAGCCTAAGTCTCGGGCGGGGCACCGGGGAGCTGTTTTTT. Its protein product is CASSLSLGRGTGELFF.